Shown below are 4 T cell receptor beta chains from a single sample sequenced in a study of CD8+ T cells in alopecia areata. In each case, RNA was isolated and then reverse transcribed into cDNA as the sequencing template. The data were produced by immunoSEQ multiplex PCR, yet TCRdb's version contains in-frame clones alone and is incomplete. The sample yields around 150,000 clones, 55% seen once. Input material: CD4+ T cells sorted from blood. The receptors derive from a human donor in good health.

V gene TRBV7-9 combines with J gene TRBJ1-5; possible D gene TRBD1, 5 bases. CDR3 size: 14 residues. The V gene lost 1 base and the J gene lost 4 bases, with 8 bases spanning the gap. Germline lookup yields CDR1 SEHNR and CDR2 FQNEAQ (reference sequence). The CDR3 DNA reads TGTGCCAGCAGCTTAGGGGGGAGGAATCAGCCCCAGCATTTT. Protein sequence: CASSLGGRNQPQHF.

The CDR3 region has the DNA TGCAGCGTTGAATCCCTTGGGGAGACCCAGTACTTC. It is translated as CSVESLGETQYF. V gene TRBV29-1 combines with J gene TRBJ2-5; the D is unclear. This CDR3 region has 12 residues. The germline CDR1 and CDR2 sequences are SQVTM and ANQGSEA. Trimming took 2 bases from V and 5 from J, leaving 9 bases between them.

The rearrangement uses TRBV5-6 and TRBJ1-2, with 7 bases aligning to TRBD1. The V gene's germline CDR1 is SGHDT and CDR2 YYEEEE. CDR3 size: 14 residues. The junction had 6 bases not matched to a gene; V was cut back by 4 bases and J by 3 bases. The DNA for the CDR3 is TGTGCCAGCAGCGAGACAGGGAGGTACTATGGCTACACCTTC. Translating gives CASSETGRYYGYTF.

The chain recombines TRBV29-1 with TRBJ1-1; D is uncertain. The CDR3 has 10 residues. Germline CDR1 is SQVTM and CDR2 is ANQGSEA. The germline V and J ends were trimmed by 4 bases and 6 bases, with 6 bases remaining between them. The CDR3 nucleotides are TGCAGCGTTGCCGACGCTGAAGCTTTCTTT. Translation gives CSVADAEAFF.